The 7 T cell receptor beta chains below come from one sample, sequenced in a study of cytomegalovirus exposure and HLA in healthy donors. 13 Jbeta primers and 60 Vbeta primers were used for the PCR. Using immunoSEQ multiplex PCR, the repertoire was profiled, and TCRdb retains in-frame clones only, with some absent. Altogether 240,000 or so clones are present, over 80% being singletons, with the ten largest covering 5.4%. The sample consisted of PBMCs. These receptor sequences come from a woman between 35 and 50 years old in good health and CMV-seropositive.

This clone has more than one count but fewer than ten. This chain joins TRBV5-4 and TRBJ2-6, with no clear D. V lost 0 bases and J lost 0, with 16 bases in between. This CDR3 region has 19 residues. Germline CDR1 is SGHNT and CDR2 is YYREEE (reference sequence). CDR3: CASSLGSPGSYSGANVLTF. CDR3 nucleotides: TGTGCCAGCAGCTTGGGCAGCCCAGGATCCTACTCTGGGGCCAACGTCCTGACTTTC.

The chain combines TRBV4-3 with TRBJ2-5; 16 bases align to TRBD2. The tail of the sequence fits TRBJ2-7 better, so the J call may be wrong. Germline lookup yields CDR1 LGHNA and CDR2 YSLEER. CDR3 size: 16 residues. CDR3 sequence reads: CASSQGLAGGPYEQYF. CDR3 coding DNA: TGCGCCAGCAGCCAGGGACTAGCGGGGGGGCCCTACGAGCAGTACTTC.

J is TRBJ2-1 and V is TRBV27; 11 nucleotides agree with TRBD2. Per germline, CDR1 MNHEY and CDR2 SMNVEV (reference sequence). This CDR3 comprises 16 residues. J gave up 5 bases and V 1 base, and 4 bases lay outside the gene matches. The CDR3 coding sequence is TGTGCCAGCAGTTTATTTGCTAGCGGGGGGAACAATGAGCAGTTCTTC. Its translation: CASSLFASGGNNEQFF.

This chain joins TRBV5-1 and TRBJ2-3, with 14 nucleotides matching TRBD2. The junction had 7 bases not matched to a gene; V was cut back by 4 bases and J by 0 bases. Germline CDR1 is SGHRS and CDR2 is YFSETQ. CDR3 size: 18 residues. The CDR3 is CASSKTSGRAGSTDTQYF. The CDR3 DNA sequence: TGCGCCAGCAGCAAGACTAGCGGGAGGGCCGGGAGCACAGATACGCAGTATTTT.

The chain employs TRBV7-9 and TRBJ2-7; D perhaps matches TRBD1 (5 bases). The CDR3 consists of 16 residues. V lost 4 bases and J lost 1, with 17 bases in between. From germline, CDR1 is SEHNR and CDR2 FQNEAQ (reference sequence). DNA of the CDR3: TGTGCCAGCAGCTCCAGCCGCTCCAGGGCTTCCTACGAGCAGTACTTC. It is translated as CASSSSRSRASYEQYF.

This chain uses TRBV5-6 with TRBJ2-5; tentative D call: TRBD2 (5 bases). The CDR3 contains 12 residues. Germline V gene lookup returns CDR1 SGHDT and CDR2 YYEEEE. With 4 bases removed from V and 11 bases from J, the gap between germline ends came to 15 bases. CDR3 sequence: CASSPGEREQYF. CDR3 bases: TGTGCCAGCAGCCCCGGGGAAAGAGAGCAGTACTTC. Variable domain in full (rest from reference TRBV5-6 and TRBJ2-5): DAGVTQSPTHLIKTRGQQVTLRCSPKSGHDTVSWYQQALGQGPQFIFQYYEEEERQRGNFPDRFSGHQFPNYSSELNVNALLLGDSALYLCASSPGEREQYFGPGTRLLVL.

The rearrangement uses TRBV5-1 and TRBJ1-1; 7 bases are shared with TRBD1. The CDR3 consists of 14 residues. Germline-derived CDR1 and CDR2 are SGHRS and YFSETQ. V lost 4 bases, J lost 4 bases, and 7 bases stayed unmatched. CDR3 sequence: CASSMDRSFTEAFF. CDR3 DNA sequence: TGCGCCAGCAGCATGGACAGGTCGTTCACTGAAGCTTTCTTT.